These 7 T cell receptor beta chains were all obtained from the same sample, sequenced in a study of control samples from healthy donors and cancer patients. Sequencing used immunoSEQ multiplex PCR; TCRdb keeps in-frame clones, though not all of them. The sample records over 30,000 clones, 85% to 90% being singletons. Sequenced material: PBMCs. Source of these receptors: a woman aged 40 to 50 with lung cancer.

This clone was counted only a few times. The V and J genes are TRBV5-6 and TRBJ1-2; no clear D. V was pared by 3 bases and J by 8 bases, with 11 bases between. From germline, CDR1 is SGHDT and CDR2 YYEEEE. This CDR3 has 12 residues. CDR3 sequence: CASSWEGNGYTF. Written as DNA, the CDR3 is TGTGCCAGCAGCTGGGAGGGAAACGGCTACACCTTC. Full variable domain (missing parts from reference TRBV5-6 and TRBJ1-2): DAGVTQSPTHLIKTRGQQVTLRCSPKSGHDTVSWYQQALGQGPQFIFQYYEEEERQRGNFPDRFSGHQFPNYSSELNVNALLLGDSALYLCASSWEGNGYTFGSGTRLTVV.

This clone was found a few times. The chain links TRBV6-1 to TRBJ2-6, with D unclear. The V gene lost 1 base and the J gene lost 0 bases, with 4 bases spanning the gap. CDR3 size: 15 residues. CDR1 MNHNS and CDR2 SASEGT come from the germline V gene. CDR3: CASSEGGSGANVLTF. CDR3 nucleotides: TGTGCCAGCAGTGAAGGGGGCTCTGGGGCCAACGTCCTGACTTTC.

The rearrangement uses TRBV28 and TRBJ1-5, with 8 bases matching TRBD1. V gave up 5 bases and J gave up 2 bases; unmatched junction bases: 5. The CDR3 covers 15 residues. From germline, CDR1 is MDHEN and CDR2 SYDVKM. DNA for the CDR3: TGTGCCAGCAGTACAGGGGGAGATGGCAATCAGCCCCAGCATTTT. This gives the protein CASSTGGDGNQPQHF.

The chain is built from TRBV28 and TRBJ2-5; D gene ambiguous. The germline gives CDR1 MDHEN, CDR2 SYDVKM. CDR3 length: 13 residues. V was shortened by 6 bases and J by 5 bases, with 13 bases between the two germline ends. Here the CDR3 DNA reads TGTGCCAGCAGAAAGACGGGCCACGAGACCCAGTACTTC. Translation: CASRKTGHETQYF.

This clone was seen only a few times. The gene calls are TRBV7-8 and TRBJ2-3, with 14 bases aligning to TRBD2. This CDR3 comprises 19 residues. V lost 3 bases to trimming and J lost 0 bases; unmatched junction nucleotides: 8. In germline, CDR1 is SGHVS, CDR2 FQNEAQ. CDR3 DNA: TGTGCCAGCAGCTTCCTCGGACTAGCGGGGGGCCTTAGCACAGATACGCAGTATTTT. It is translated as CASSFLGLAGGLSTDTQYF.

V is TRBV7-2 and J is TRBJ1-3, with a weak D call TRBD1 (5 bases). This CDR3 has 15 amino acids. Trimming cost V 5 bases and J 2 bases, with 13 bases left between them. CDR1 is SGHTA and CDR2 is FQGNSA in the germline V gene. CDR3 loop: CASSPSWGAGNTIYF. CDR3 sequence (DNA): TGTGCCAGCAGCCCAAGTTGGGGGGCTGGAAACACCATATATTTT.

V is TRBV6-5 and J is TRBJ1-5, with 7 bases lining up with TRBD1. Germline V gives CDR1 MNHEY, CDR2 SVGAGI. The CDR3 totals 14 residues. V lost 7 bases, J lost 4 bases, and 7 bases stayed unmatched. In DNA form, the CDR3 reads TGTGCCAGCACCCCCCAGGGGGGGAATCAGCCCCAGCATTTT. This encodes CASTPQGGNQPQHF.